This T cell receptor beta chain was sequenced in a study of read filtering for tumor transcriptome and immune sequencing. General study findings and limits: Sorted CD138-negative bone marrow cells were not purified T cells. Dropping single-read clonotypes raised IR-seq and RNA-seq shared-clonotype correlation.

Trimming cost V 4 bases and J 2 bases; bases outside gene matches: 1. CDR1 SEHNR and CDR2 FQNEAQ come from the germline V gene (reference sequence). The CDR3 length is 14 residues. About this clonotype itself: What it recognizes is unknown. A much larger clone differs from this one at a single base, so this may be a read error.

This library used around 0.4 ug RNA and molecular barcoded adaptors spanning alpha/delta and beta/gamma chains. TCRdb re-derived calls from the reads in MiXCR, one entry per CDR3 protein. The sample consists of under 40,000 distinct CDR3 sequences, 14% of them appearing once. Sequenced: a population of CD138-negative cells sorted from bone marrow. This chain links TRBV7-9 with TRBJ2-3; 9 nucleotides agree with TRBD1. This TCR was sampled from a donor aged 40 or over with multiple myeloma. The CDR3 DNA follows: TGTGCCAGCAGCTGGACAGGGGTCACAGATACGCAGTATTTT. Translated, it gives CASSWTGVTDTQYF.